The 17 T cell receptor beta chains below all came from one sample that was sequenced in a study of monozygotic twins with cystic fibrosis. The table came from immunoSEQ multiplex PCR; TCRdb's copy has only in-frame clones and leaves some out. Of tens of thousands of clones listed, roughly nine tenths are singletons. The sequenced sample was blood. The receptors were gathered from a girl aged 2 to 9 with cystic fibrosis.

The chain links TRBV25-1 to TRBJ1-1; D is unclear. The germline V and J ends were trimmed by 5 bases and 0 bases, with 7 bases remaining between them. The CDR3 contains 13 residues. CDR1 and CDR2 from the germline V gene are MGHDK and SYGVNS. The CDR3 protein is CASSSTVNTEAFF. The CDR3 nucleotides read TGTGCCAGCAGTAGTACAGTGAACACTGAAGCTTTCTTT.

This clone was observed a single time. The chain links TRBV25-1 to TRBJ1-1; D is unclear. Germline V gives CDR1 MGHDK, CDR2 SYGVNS. CDR3 length equals 14 residues. Between the trimmed V and J ends, which lost 2 bases and 8 bases, there was a span of 15 bases. The CDR3 DNA sequence: TGTGCCAGCAGTGAAGGTGCCCTTAGGCACGAAGCTTTCTTT. Amino acids: CASSEGALRHEAFF.

This clone was seen a single time. The chain recombines TRBV5-1 with TRBJ2-1; D uncertain. Germline-derived CDR1 and CDR2 are SGHRS and YFSETQ. With 4 bases removed from V and 6 bases from J, the gap between germline ends came to 20 bases. CDR3 length: 16 amino acids. CDR3 sequence (DNA): TGCGCCAGCAGCCCGCGCATTCCCTATAGGGTCAATGAGCAGTTCTTC. Protein sequence: CASSPRIPYRVNEQFF. Complete variable domain (other parts from reference TRBV5-1 and TRBJ2-1): KAGVTQTPRYLIKTRGQQVTLSCSPISGHRSVSWYQQTPGQGLQFLFEYFSETQRNKGNFPGRFSGRQFSNSRSEMNVSTLELGDSALYLCASSPRIPYRVNEQFFGPGTRLTVL.

The gene calls are TRBV5-5 and TRBJ2-7; 8 bases align to TRBD2. Germline V gene data show CDR1 as SGHKS and CDR2 as YYEKEE (reference sequence). Trimming at V came to 4 bases and at J to 3 bases, leaving 9 bases not matched to a gene. The CDR3 consists of 15 residues. The DNA of the CDR3 is TGTGCCAGCAGCCCCCCTCGGGGGGGGGACTACGAGCAGTACTTC. Its translation: CASSPPRGGDYEQYF.

The V call is TRBV5-1, the J call TRBJ2-5; D unresolved. Trimming removed 0 bases at V and 5 bases at J, with 8 bases between. Looked up from germline, CDR1 is SGHRS and CDR2 is YFSETQ. There are 13 residues in the CDR3. CDR3 DNA sequence: TGCGCCAGCAGCTTGGCGGGTTCGGAGACCCAGTACTTC. It is translated as CASSLAGSETQYF.

This clone was seen more than once but under ten times. The chain links TRBV5-4 to TRBJ2-7; D tentatively reads TRBD1 or TRBD2 (6 bases each). This CDR3 has 12 amino acids. Germline V gene sequence: CDR1 SGHNT, CDR2 YYREEE (reference sequence). V lost 10 bases to trimming and J lost 0 bases, with 11 bases between them. The CDR3 region has the DNA TGTGCCGCCCGGGGGCCCTCCTACGAGCAGTACTTC. Translation gives CAARGPSYEQYF.

This clone appeared a single time. The chain joins TRBV27 to TRBJ1-4; the D gene is possibly TRBD1 (6 bases). CDR1 and CDR2 (germline): MNHEY, SMNVEV (reference sequence). This CDR3 region has 14 residues. The ends were cut back, 6 bases at V and 4 bases at J, with 12 bases in the middle. The CDR3 region is CASSDRLLNEKLFF. DNA of the CDR3: TGTGCCAGCAGCGACAGGCTTCTTAATGAAAAACTGTTTTTT.

The gene calls are TRBV4-2 and TRBJ1-5, with 7 bases lining up with TRBD1. This CDR3 spans 16 amino acids. Germline CDR1 reads LGHNA; CDR2 reads YNFKEQ. V gave up 2 bases and J gave up 3 bases; unmatched junction bases: 7. The CDR3 region has the DNA TGTGCCAGCAGCCAATACGGACAGGTCTTCAATCAGCCCCAGCATTTT. As protein: CASSQYGQVFNQPQHF.

The V gene is TRBV11-3, the J gene TRBJ1-1; TRBD1 matches at 9 bases. CDR3 length: 14 amino acids. Germline CDR1 reads SGHNT; CDR2 reads YENEEA. J gave up 3 bases and V 1 base, and 0 bases lay outside the gene matches. CDR3 residues: CASSLGQGDTEAFF. The CDR3 DNA sequence: TGTGCCAGCAGCTTAGGACAGGGGGACACTGAAGCTTTCTTT.

This clone was seen a single time. The chain carries TRBV5-1 and TRBJ2-7; possibly TRBD2 for D (6 bases). The length of the CDR3 is 16 residues. V lost 4 bases and J 3 bases, leaving 20 bases between the germline ends. CDR1 and CDR2 from the germline V gene are SGHRS and YFSETQ. In DNA form, the CDR3 reads TGCGCCAGCAGCCCACAGCCCGGGGGTACGAACTACGAGCAGTACTTC. Translating gives CASSPQPGGTNYEQYF.

The chain employs TRBV6-1 and TRBJ1-2; weak D call: TRBD1 (6 bases). Germline assignment: CDR1 MNHNS and CDR2 SASEGT. Trimming shortened V by 7 bases and J by 6 bases, and 15 bases separated the two germline ends. This CDR3 has 13 residues. The CDR3: CASTQGPGDGYTF. The CDR3 DNA is TGTGCCAGCACCCAGGGGCCGGGGGATGGCTACACCTTC.

CDR3 coding DNA: TGTGCCAGCAGCCGATACACCGGGGAGCTGTTTTTT. Its translation: CASSRYTGELFF. The chain links TRBV14 to TRBJ2-2; D ambiguous. The CDR3 sequence is 12 residues long. V was shortened by 4 bases and J by 3 bases, with 3 bases between the two germline ends. Germline CDR1 SGHDN, CDR2 FVKESK.

V and J are TRBV5-6 and TRBJ1-5; a weak D match, TRBD1 (6 bases). V was shortened by 0 bases and J by 4 bases, with 17 bases between the two germline ends. CDR3 length equals 17 residues. CDR1 and CDR2 (germline): SGHDT, YYEEEE. The DNA of the CDR3 is TGTGCCAGCAGCTTGGAGGGCAGGGGAAAACGGAATCAGCCCCAGCATTTT. Its translation is CASSLEGRGKRNQPQHF. The whole variable domain, filled in from reference TRBV5-6 and TRBJ1-5, reads DAGVTQSPTHLIKTRGQQVTLRCSPKSGHDTVSWYQQALGQGPQFIFQYYEEEERQRGNFPDRFSGHQFPNYSSELNVNALLLGDSALYLCASSLEGRGKRNQPQHFGDGTRLSIL.

The chain employs TRBV11-2 and TRBJ2-7; 11 bases line up with TRBD1. The CDR3 length is 17 residues. Germline CDR1 SGHAT, CDR2 FQNNGV. V lost 4 bases to trimming and J lost 7 bases; unmatched junction nucleotides: 15. DNA of the CDR3: TGTGCCAGCAGCTCGGGAGTTGGGGACAGGGGGGTAGGGGAGCAGTACTTC. This encodes CASSSGVGDRGVGEQYF.

This chain uses TRBV7-8 with TRBJ2-7; D ambiguous. This CDR3 is built from 11 residues. Germline CDR1 reads SGHVS; CDR2 reads FQNEAQ. V lost 3 bases and J lost 9, with 9 bases in between. CDR3 amino acids: CASSLRGGQYF. Here the CDR3 DNA reads TGTGCCAGCAGCTTGCGAGGCGGGCAGTACTTC.

This chain links TRBV6-1 with TRBJ2-7; D is undetermined. The V gene's germline CDR1 is MNHNS and CDR2 SASEGT. Trimming took off 3 bases at V and 3 bases at J, with 9 bases between the two ends. There are 13 residues in the CDR3. DNA for the CDR3: TGTGCCAGCAGTGACCACGGCGACTACGAGCAGTACTTC. It codes for CASSDHGDYEQYF.

The chain has TRBV7-2 and TRBJ2-7, with 7 bases that match TRBD1. Per germline, CDR1 SGHTA and CDR2 FQGNSA. This CDR3 has 16 amino acids. After removal of 5 bases from V and 4 bases from J, the junction contained 14 bases not matched to a gene. Here the CDR3 reads CASSPIDRVVLYEQYF. In DNA form, the CDR3 reads TGTGCCAGCAGCCCGATAGACAGGGTTGTTCTTTACGAGCAGTACTTC.